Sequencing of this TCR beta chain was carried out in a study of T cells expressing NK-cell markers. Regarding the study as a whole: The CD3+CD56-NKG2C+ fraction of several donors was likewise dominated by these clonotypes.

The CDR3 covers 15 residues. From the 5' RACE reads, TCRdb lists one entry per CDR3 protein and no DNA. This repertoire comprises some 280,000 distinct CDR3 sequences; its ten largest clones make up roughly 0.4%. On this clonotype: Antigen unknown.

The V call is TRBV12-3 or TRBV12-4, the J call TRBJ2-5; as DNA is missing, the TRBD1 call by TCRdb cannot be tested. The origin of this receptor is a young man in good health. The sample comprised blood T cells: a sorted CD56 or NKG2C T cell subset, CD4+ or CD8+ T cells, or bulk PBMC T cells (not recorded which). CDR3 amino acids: CASSSGQLAVQTQYF.